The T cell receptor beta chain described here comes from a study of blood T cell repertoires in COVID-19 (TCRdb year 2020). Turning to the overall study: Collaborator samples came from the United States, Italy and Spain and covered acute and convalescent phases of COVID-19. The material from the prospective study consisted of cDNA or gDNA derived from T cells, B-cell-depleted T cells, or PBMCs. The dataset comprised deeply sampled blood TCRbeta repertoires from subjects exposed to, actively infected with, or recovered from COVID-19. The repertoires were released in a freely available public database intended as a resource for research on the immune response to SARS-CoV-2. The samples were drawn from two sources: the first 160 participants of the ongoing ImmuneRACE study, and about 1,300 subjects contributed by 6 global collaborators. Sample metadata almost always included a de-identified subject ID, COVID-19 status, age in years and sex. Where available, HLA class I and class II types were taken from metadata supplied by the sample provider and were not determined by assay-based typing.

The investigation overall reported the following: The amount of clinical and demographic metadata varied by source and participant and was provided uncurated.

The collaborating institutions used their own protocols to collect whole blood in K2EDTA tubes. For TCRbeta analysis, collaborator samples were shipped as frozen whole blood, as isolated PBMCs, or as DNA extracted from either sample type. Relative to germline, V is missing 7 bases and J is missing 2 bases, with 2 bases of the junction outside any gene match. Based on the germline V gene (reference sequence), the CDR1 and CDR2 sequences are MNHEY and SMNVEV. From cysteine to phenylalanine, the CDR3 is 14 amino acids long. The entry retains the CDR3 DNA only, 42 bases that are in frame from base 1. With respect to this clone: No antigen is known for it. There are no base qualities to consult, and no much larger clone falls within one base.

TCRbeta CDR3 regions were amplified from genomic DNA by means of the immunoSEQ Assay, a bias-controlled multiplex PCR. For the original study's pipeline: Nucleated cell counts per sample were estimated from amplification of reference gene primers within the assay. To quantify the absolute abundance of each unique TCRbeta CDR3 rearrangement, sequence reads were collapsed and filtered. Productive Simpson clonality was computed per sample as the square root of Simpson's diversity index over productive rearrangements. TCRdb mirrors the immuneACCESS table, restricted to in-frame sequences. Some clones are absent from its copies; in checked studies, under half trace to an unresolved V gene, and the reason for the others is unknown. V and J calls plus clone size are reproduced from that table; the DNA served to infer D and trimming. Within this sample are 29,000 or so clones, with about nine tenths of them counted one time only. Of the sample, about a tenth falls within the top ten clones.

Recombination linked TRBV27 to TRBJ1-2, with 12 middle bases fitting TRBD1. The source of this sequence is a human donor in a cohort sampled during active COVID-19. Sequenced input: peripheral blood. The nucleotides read TGTGCCAGCAAGGGACAGGGGGCAAACTATGGCTACACCTTC. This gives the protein CASKGQGANYGYTF.